Listed below are T cell receptor beta chains from one sample, sequenced in a study of cytomegalovirus exposure and HLA in healthy donors. Assay used: immunoSEQ multiplex PCR; TCRdb lists only in-frame clones, some missing. Of about 200,000 clones listed, 76% are singletons. The sequencing sample was made of PBMCs. The receptors come from a man aged 18 to 30 in good health and CMV-seronegative. Both conserved end residues are part of each CDR3. D genes are given only for firm matches. Size values are once, few and many counts, or a class for expanded clones, and some rows have none.

>TRBV13|TRBJ2-7|.|.
CASSLQKSYEQYF
TGTGCCAGCAGCTTACAGAAATCCTACGAGCAGTACTTC
>TRBV7-9|TRBJ2-1|TRBD2|.
CASSPLLALSYNEQFF
TGTGCCAGCAGCCCATTACTAGCGCTGTCCTACAATGAGCAGTTCTTC
>TRBV7-8|TRBJ2-7|.|.
CASSIERVYYEQYF
TGTGCCAGCAGCATCGAGCGGGTATACTACGAGCAGTACTTC
>TRBV7-8|TRBJ2-5|.|.
CASSSLREEQETQYF
TGTGCCAGCAGCTCCCTCAGGGAGGAACAAGAGACCCAGTACTTC
>TRBV27|TRBJ2-1|.|.
CASSPSPYNEQFF
TGTGCCAGCAGCCCGTCCCCCTACAATGAGCAGTTCTTC
>TRBV9|TRBJ2-3|TRBD1|few
CASSPRTGLSTDTQYF
TGTGCCAGCAGCCCCCGGACAGGACTTAGCACAGATACGCAGTATTTT
>TRBV7-2|TRBJ2-7|TRBD2|.
CASSFWSGGSYEQYF
TGTGCCAGCAGCTTTTGGAGCGGGGGAAGCTACGAGCAGTACTTC
>TRBV23-1|TRBJ1-2|.|.
CASSQSSGAYGYTF
TGCGCCAGCAGTCAATCTTCAGGGGCCTATGGCTACACCTTC
>TRBV27|TRBJ2-3|.|once
CASSRSGWTSSTDTQYF
TGTGCCAGCAGTCGTTCAGGGTGGACAAGCAGCACAGATACGCAGTATTTT
>TRBV7-9|TRBJ2-2|TRBD2|.
CASSLLAGGSVGGELFF
TGTGCCAGCAGCCTCCTAGCGGGAGGATCCGTCGGCGGGGAGCTGTTTTTT
>TRBV6-5|TRBJ2-4|TRBD2|.
CASRASGAKNIQYF
TGTGCCAGCAGGGCTAGCGGAGCCAAAAACATTCAGTACTTC
>TRBV2|TRBJ2-5|TRBD1|.
CASSEATGSQETQYF
TGTGCCAGCAGTGAAGCGACAGGGTCCCAAGAGACCCAGTACTTC